The 28 T cell receptor beta chains below come from one sample, sequenced in a study of shared clonotypes between healthy human individuals. Assay used: immunoSEQ multiplex PCR; TCRdb lists only in-frame clones, some missing. The sample consists of about 2 million clones, over 85% of them appearing once. The sequenced sample was naive CD4+ T cells sorted from blood. Sample subset: CD45RA+ positively selected. These receptors all stem from a man aged 18 to 29 in good health.

On this clone: Within the sample, other DNA sequences also encode this same CDR3. The chain uses TRBV10-3 and TRBJ1-1; 7 bases line up with TRBD1. The CDR3 extends over 12 amino acids. Germline V gives CDR1 ENHRY, CDR2 SYGVKD. After removal of 10 bases from V and 0 bases from J, the junction contained 2 bases not matched to a gene. CDR3 bases: TGTGCCACACAGGGGCTGAACACTGAAGCTTTCTTT. This translates into CATQGLNTEAFF.

The chain combines TRBV28 with TRBJ2-7; TRBD1 agrees at 12 bases. The CDR3 loop spans 16 amino acids. J gave up 5 bases and V 2 bases, and 7 bases lay outside the gene matches. Germline CDR1 reads MDHEN; CDR2 reads SYDVKM. The CDR3 DNA reads as TGTGCCAGCAGTTTACACGACGGGACAGGGGGCGACGAGCAGTACTTC. Protein: CASSLHDGTGGDEQYF. Full variable domain (outside the CDR3, taken from reference TRBV28 and TRBJ2-7): DVKVTQSSRYLVKRTGEKVFLECVQDMDHENMFWYRQDPGLGLRLIYFSYDVKMKEKGDIPEGYSVSREKKERFSLILESASTNQTSMYLCASSLHDGTGGDEQYFGPGTRLTVT.

The chain joins TRBV19 to TRBJ1-3, with 8 bases fitting TRBD1. Germline V lookup: CDR1 LNHDA, CDR2 SQIVND (reference sequence). J gave up 0 bases and V 3 bases, and 4 bases lay outside the gene matches. CDR3 length: 16 residues. The CDR3 region is CASSMGQDSSGNTIYF. For the CDR3, the DNA is TGTGCCAGTAGTATGGGACAGGACAGCTCTGGAAACACCATATATTTT.

The V gene is TRBV5-1, the J gene TRBJ2-5; a weak D match, TRBD2 (6 bases). This CDR3 has 16 amino acids. The ends were cut back, 4 bases at V and 2 bases at J, with 18 bases in the middle. Germline V lookup: CDR1 SGHRS, CDR2 YFSETQ. The CDR3 region has the DNA TGCGCCAGCAGCCTTGAAGGCCGGGCGGGACAAGAGACCCAGTACTTC. Residues: CASSLEGRAGQETQYF. The complete variable domain, with remaining parts taken from reference TRBV5-1 and TRBJ2-5, reads KAGVTQTPRYLIKTRGQQVTLSCSPISGHRSVSWYQQTPGQGLQFLFEYFSETQRNKGNFPGRFSGRQFSNSRSEMNVSTLELGDSALYLCASSLEGRAGQETQYFGPGTRLLVL.

The CDR3 reads CASSESRRGNAGNTIYF. The CDR3, as DNA: TGTGCCAGCAGTGAAAGCAGGCGGGGGAACGCTGGAAACACCATATATTTT. The rearrangement joins TRBV6-1 to TRBJ1-3, with D maybe TRBD1 (5 bases). Germline V gene sequence: CDR1 MNHNS, CDR2 SASEGT. Trimming pared 2 bases from V and 2 bases from J, leaving 16 bases between. The CDR3 covers 17 residues.

In DNA form, the CDR3 reads TGTGCCAGCAGGCAGCAGGCGGGAACGGGGGGTGAGCAGTTCTTC. This gives the protein CASRQQAGTGGEQFF. The chain uses TRBV14 and TRBJ2-1, with 7 bases aligning to TRBD2. CDR3 length: 15 residues. CDR1 is SGHDN, CDR2 FVKESK, per germline. J gave up 9 bases and V 6 bases, and 14 bases lay outside the gene matches.

The chain is built from TRBV19 and TRBJ1-1; the match to TRBD1 covers 7 bases. J lost 0 bases, V lost 6 bases, and 7 bases had no gene match. Germline V gene lookup returns CDR1 LNHDA and CDR2 SQIVND (reference sequence). The CDR3 loop spans 15 amino acids. The CDR3 reads CASRLRDRVNTEAFF. CDR3 nucleotides: TGTGCCAGTAGACTCAGGGACAGAGTGAACACTGAAGCTTTCTTT.

The rearrangement links TRBV5-4 to TRBJ2-3, with 7 bases matching TRBD2. The germline CDR1 and CDR2 sequences are SGHNT and YYREEE (reference sequence). CDR3 length equals 15 residues. J was trimmed by 2 bases and V by 4 bases; bases with no gene match: 7. The CDR3 bases are TGTGCCAGCAGCCTCACCGGGGGGAACACAGATACGCAGTATTTT. Amino acid sequence: CASSLTGGNTDTQYF.

CDR3 loop: CASSFRNQPQHF. In nucleotides, the CDR3 is TGTGCCAGCAGTTTTCGGAATCAGCCCCAGCATTTT. The genes are TRBV28 and TRBJ1-5; D is ambiguous. The CDR3 totals 12 residues. V lost 3 bases to trimming and J lost 4 bases, with 4 bases between them. Looked up from germline, CDR1 is MDHEN and CDR2 is SYDVKM.

This chain links TRBV7-2 with TRBJ2-7, with 11 bases fitting TRBD2. Germline CDR1 is SGHTA and CDR2 is FQGNSA. V shed 3 bases, J shed 9 bases, and the junction held 7 bases outside the gene matches. The CDR3 sequence is 14 residues long. The CDR3 region is CASSFLAGGSGQYF. CDR3 bases: TGTGCCAGCAGCTTTCTAGCGGGAGGAAGCGGGCAGTACTTC.

This chain joins TRBV10-3 and TRBJ2-5, with a weak D call TRBD2 (6 bases). The CDR3 length is 14 residues. Trimming took off 9 bases at V and 5 bases at J, with 19 bases between the two ends. The germline V gene encodes CDR1 ENHRY and CDR2 SYGVKD. CDR3 in amino acids: CAISGGTSWETQYF. CDR3 nucleotides: TGTGCCATAAGCGGAGGTACTAGCTGGGAGACCCAGTACTTC.

The V call is TRBV30, the J call TRBJ2-3; 8 positions match TRBD1. With 3 bases clipped from V and 9 bases from J, the junction kept 14 bases outside the gene matches. The CDR3 totals 15 residues. CDR1 GTSNPN and CDR2 SVGIG come from the germline V gene (reference sequence). CDR3 in amino acids: CAWSRQGKEIGTQYF. The CDR3 DNA follows: TGTGCCTGGAGCCGACAGGGGAAAGAGATAGGGACGCAGTATTTT.

The rearrangement links TRBV25-1 to TRBJ1-5, with unresolved D. Trimming pared 4 bases from V and 3 bases from J, leaving 16 bases between. Germline CDR1 is MGHDK and CDR2 is SYGVNS. CDR3 length: 16 amino acids. This CDR3 reads CASSASDRGHNQPQHF. As DNA, the CDR3 is TGTGCCAGCAGTGCCTCTGACCGGGGTCACAATCAGCCCCAGCATTTT.

This chain connects TRBV6-5 to TRBJ1-2; possible D gene TRBD1, 6 bases. The CDR3 sequence is 15 residues long. CDR1 is MNHEY, CDR2 SVGAGI, per germline. The ends were cut back, 8 bases at V and 5 bases at J, with 21 bases in the middle. CDR3 bases: TGTGCCAGCGGGAAACTAGGGGGGGTTTTATATGGCTACACCTTC. This gives the protein CASGKLGGVLYGYTF.

Comment on this clone: The sample holds other DNA sequences that translate to the same CDR3. The rearrangement joins TRBV6-1 to TRBJ1-2; unclear D gene. Germline V lookup: CDR1 MNHNS, CDR2 SASEGT. The CDR3 contains 11 residues. Trimming took off 4 bases at V and 8 bases at J, with 8 bases between the two ends. The CDR3 nucleotides read TGTGCCAGCAGTGGCGGACGGGGCTACACCTTC. Protein sequence: CASSGGRGYTF.

The chain links TRBV19 to TRBJ2-5; possibly TRBD1 or TRBD2 for D (5 bases each). The CDR3 runs 14 residues. Between the trimmed V and J ends, which lost 4 bases and 2 bases, there was a span of 11 bases. Germline lookup yields CDR1 LNHDA and CDR2 SQIVND (reference sequence). CDR3: CASSTQRGQETQYF. In DNA form, the CDR3 reads TGTGCCAGTAGTACCCAGAGGGGTCAAGAGACCCAGTACTTC. The full variable domain, completed using reference TRBV19 and TRBJ2-5, is DGGITQSPKYLFRKEGQNVTLSCEQNLNHDAMYWYRQDPGQGLRLIYYSQIVNDFQKGDIAEGYSVSREKKESFPLTVTSAQKNPTAFYLCASSTQRGQETQYFGPGTRLLVL.

The DNA for the CDR3 is TGCAGCGTTGAACCCCTGCCCCCGGGAAACACCATATATTTT. It specifies CSVEPLPPGNTIYF. V and J are TRBV29-1 and TRBJ1-3; no firm D call. The V gene's germline CDR1 is SQVTM and CDR2 ANQGSEA. V lost 2 bases and J 4 bases, leaving 12 bases between the germline ends. CDR3 size: 14 residues.

The chain has TRBV4-1 and TRBJ2-2; TRBD1 aligns across 11 bases. V lost 2 bases to trimming and J lost 4 bases; unmatched junction nucleotides: 9. The CDR3 has 18 amino acids. CDR1 MGHRA and CDR2 YSYEKL come from the germline V gene. The CDR3 DNA follows: TGCGCCAGCAGCCAAAGGACAGGGGGCATAACGGGCACCGGGGAGCTGTTTTTT. Translated, it gives CASSQRTGGITGTGELFF.

This clone was recorded once. The CDR3 region is CASSFDRGLDEQYF. CDR3 sequence (DNA): TGTGCCAGCAGCTTCGACAGGGGGCTCGACGAGCAGTACTTC. The gene calls are TRBV7-9 and TRBJ2-7; 10 nucleotides match TRBD1. This CDR3 has 14 amino acids. Germline CDR1 is SEHNR and CDR2 is FQNEAQ (reference sequence). After removal of 3 bases from V and 5 bases from J, the junction contained 4 bases not matched to a gene.

This clone was recorded only once. The chain links TRBV5-1 to TRBJ2-3; 11 bases are a match to TRBD1. Germline V gene data show CDR1 as SGHRS and CDR2 as YFSETQ. The length of the CDR3 is 16 residues. Germline trimming cut 4 bases from V and 6 bases from J; bases unmatched to any gene: 10. The CDR3: CASSLEGQGASDTQYF. The CDR3 DNA reads as TGCGCCAGCAGCCTCGAAGGACAGGGGGCATCGGATACGCAGTATTTT.

Of note for this clone: Other nucleotide sequences from this sample produce the same CDR3. The rearrangement joins TRBV10-3 to TRBJ2-3; D perhaps matches TRBD2 (7 bases). This CDR3 has 14 amino acids. The V gene lost 3 bases and the J gene lost 1 base, with 8 bases spanning the gap. Germline-derived CDR1 and CDR2 are ENHRY and SYGVKD. CDR3 in DNA: TGTGCCATCAGTGAAGGGGGGGGCACAGATACGCAGTATTTT. It encodes CAISEGGGTDTQYF.

This clone is a singleton in its sample. This chain connects TRBV27 to TRBJ2-7; D remains unclear. This CDR3 is 12 amino acids long. The germline V and J ends were trimmed by 5 bases and 6 bases, with 11 bases remaining between them. The germline gives CDR1 MNHEY, CDR2 SMNVEV (reference sequence). The CDR3 coding sequence is TGTGCCAGCAGTCTTATCTTCGCCGAGCAGTACTTC. It is translated as CASSLIFAEQYF.

The J gene is TRBJ2-1, the V gene TRBV27; D is unresolved. Trimming removed 6 bases at V and 0 bases at J, with 15 bases between. The CDR3 has 16 amino acids. The germline V gene has CDR1 MNHEY and CDR2 SMNVEV (reference sequence). CDR3 region: CASSPFSQSSYNEQFF. DNA for the CDR3: TGTGCCAGCAGCCCATTTAGCCAGAGCTCCTACAATGAGCAGTTCTTC.

In DNA form, the CDR3 reads TGTGCCAGCAGCTTAAAGGGTAGCCTTAATGAAAAACTGTTTTTT. Protein: CASSLKGSLNEKLFF. The chain links TRBV7-9 to TRBJ1-4; D is unresolved. Per the germline V gene, CDR1 is SEHNR and CDR2 is FQNEAQ (reference sequence). The CDR3 contains 15 residues. Trimming left V 2 bases short and J 4 bases short, with 11 bases between.

The chain joins TRBV7-9 to TRBJ2-5, with D uncertain. Germline V gene data show CDR1 as SEHNR and CDR2 as FQNEAQ (reference sequence). The CDR3 has 14 amino acids. Trimming left V 1 base short and J 0 bases short, with 6 bases between. The CDR3 DNA is TGTGCCAGCAGCTTAGTGTACAACCAAGAGACCCAGTACTTC. This encodes CASSLVYNQETQYF.

This clone was seen more than once but under ten times. This chain uses TRBV5-1 with TRBJ2-1, with D perhaps matching TRBD2 (5 bases). Looked up from germline, CDR1 is SGHRS and CDR2 is YFSETQ. V lost 7 bases to trimming and J lost 3 bases, with 11 bases between them. The CDR3 length is 13 residues. The CDR3 nucleotides are TGCGCCAGCTCCGGGGAGAGCTACAATGAGCAGTTCTTC. Protein sequence: CASSGESYNEQFF.

This rearrangement joins TRBV30 to TRBJ2-3; D is unclear. V lost 0 bases, J lost 7 bases, and 14 bases lay in between. The CDR3 is 14 residues long. The V gene's germline CDR1 is GTSNPN and CDR2 SVGIG (reference sequence). CDR3: CAWSVGANQHTQYF. In DNA form, the CDR3 reads TGTGCCTGGAGTGTTGGCGCAAACCAACATACGCAGTATTTT.

V gene TRBV2 combines with J gene TRBJ1-5; D unclear. This CDR3 comprises 12 residues. Looked up from germline, CDR1 is SNHLY and CDR2 is FYNNEI. The ends were cut back, 3 bases at V and 7 bases at J, with 7 bases in the middle. CDR3 DNA sequence: TGTGCCAGCAGTGATAGTCCCCAGCCCCAGCATTTT. Protein product: CASSDSPQPQHF. Full variable domain (remainder filled in from reference TRBV2 and TRBJ1-5): EPEVTQTPSHQVTQMGQEVILRCVPISNHLYFYWYRQILGQKVEFLVSFYNNEISEKSEIFDDQFSVERPDGSNFTLKIRSTKLEDSAMYFCASSDSPQPQHFGDGTRLSIL.